These T cell receptor beta chains were read from a single sample in a study of cytomegalovirus exposure and HLA in healthy donors. TCRdb's table, derived via immunoSEQ multiplex PCR, lists solely in-frame clones and lacks some. Here the sample spans some 170,000 clones, 96% being singletons. The sample consisted of PBMCs. These receptors all come from a woman aged 18-29 years in good health and CMV-seronegative. CDR3s include the opening cysteine and the closing phenylalanine or tryptophan. D genes are given only for firm matches. Rows give clone size only sometimes, using once, few, many, or a class for an expanded clone.

>TRBD2|TRBJ2-7|-|TRBV4-1|15
TGCGCCAGCGGGGGATTAGCGGGGGCCACCTACGAGCAGTACTTC
CASGGLAGATYEQYF
>TRBD1|TRBJ2-2|-|TRBV4-3|17
TGCGCCAGCAGCCAAGTGGGGACAGGGTTCCTCACCGGGGAGCTGTTTTTT
CASSQVGTGFLTGELFF
>TRBD1|TRBJ1-6|-|TRBV15|16
TGTGCCACCAGCAGGGACAGGGAGGGGCGCAATTCACCCCTCCACTTT
CATSRDREGRNSPLHF
>TRBD1|TRBJ2-7|-|TRBV7-8|15
TGTGCCAGCAGCCCCGCCGGGACAGGGGCCTACGAGCAGTACTTC
CASSPAGTGAYEQYF
>TRBD2|TRBJ2-1|-|TRBV6-1|15
TGTGCCAGCACTGAAGCGGGGGCGGTCTACAATGAGCAGTTCTTC
CASTEAGAVYNEQFF
>-|TRBJ2-7|-|TRBV21-1|10
TGTGCCAGCACGCGATTCGAGCAGTACTTC
CASTRFEQYF
>-|TRBJ1-2|-|TRBV7-8|13
TGTGCCAGCAGCTTAGGACCTGACAGAGGCTACACCTTC
CASSLGPDRGYTF
>-|TRBJ2-5|-|TRBV18|12
TGTGCCAGCTCACCAGAGGCAGAGACCCAGTACTTC
CASSPEAETQYF
>TRBD1|TRBJ2-1|-|TRBV27|17
TGTGCCAGCAGTTTGGCCATCGGACAGGCGTCCTACAATGAGCAGTTCTTC
CASSLAIGQASYNEQFF
>-|TRBJ2-2|few|TRBV4-2|15
TGTGCCAGCAGCCAAGAGGGCGAAACCACCGGGGAGCTGTTTTTT
CASSQEGETTGELFF
>TRBD1|TRBJ1-5|-|TRBV9|16
TGTGCCAGCAGTGAAGACAGCCAGGGGGGCAATCAGCCCCAGCATTTT
CASSEDSQGGNQPQHF
>-|TRBJ1-6|-|TRBV7-9|17
TGTGCCAGCAGCTTGACACCGGGAGCCACCCCCAATTCACCCCTCCACTTT
CASSLTPGATPNSPLHF
>-|TRBJ1-5|once|TRBV5-4|15
TGTGCCAGCAGCTTGGGAGGGTTACGCAATCAGCCCCAGCATTTT
CASSLGGLRNQPQHF
>TRBD1|TRBJ2-7|-|TRBV5-1|15
TGCGCCAGCAGCTCCCAGGACAGGCCTTCCTACGAGCAGTACTTC
CASSSQDRPSYEQYF
>-|TRBJ1-1|-|TRBV19|16
TGTGCCAGTAGAAATACCCCGGGGGGGCTCTGGACTGAAGCTTTCTTT
CASRNTPGGLWTEAFF
>-|TRBJ1-4|-|TRBV30|15
TGTGCCTGGAGTACCACGAGGGGGACTAATGAAAAACTGTTTTTT
CAWSTTRGTNEKLFF
>TRBD1|TRBJ1-1|-|TRBV28|15
TGTGCCAGCAGTAGTTTAGCCAAGGGGGCAGGGGAAGCTTTCTTT
CASSSLAKGAGEAFF
>TRBD1|TRBJ2-3|-|TRBV5-1|15
TGCGCCAGCAGCCCGGGGGACAGGGGAGGAGATACGCAGTATTTT
CASSPGDRGGDTQYF
>-|TRBJ1-5|once|TRBV25-1|14
TGTGCCAGCAGTGAATTGTGGGCCAATCAGCCCCAGCATTTT
CASSELWANQPQHF
>TRBD2|TRBJ2-1|-|TRBV6-5|15
TGTGCCAGCAGTTACTCGCGGGGGGGCTTGAATGAGCAGTTCTTC
CASSYSRGGLNEQFF
>TRBD1|TRBJ1-1|-|TRBV19|17
TGTGCCAGTAGTATAGTAGGGACAGGGAGATGGGAAACTGAAGCTTTCTTT
CASSIVGTGRWETEAFF
>-|TRBJ2-7|-|TRBV15|14
TGTGCCACCAGCAGCAGGCAATCCTCCTACGAGCAGTACTTC
CATSSRQSSYEQYF
>-|TRBJ2-7|-|TRBV4-1|12
TGCGCCAGCAGCCAAGTGGGGGCCGAGCAGTACTTC
CASSQVGAEQYF
>TRBD1|TRBJ1-1|once|TRBV7-2|19
TGTGCCAGCAGCTTAGGGGGGACAGGGCATACCGTACTGAACACTGAAGCTTTCTTT
CASSLGGTGHTVLNTEAFF
>-|TRBJ1-1|once|TRBV4-1|13
TGCGCCAGCAGTGATACTGATTCAACTGAAGCTTTCTTT
CASSDTDSTEAFF
>-|TRBJ2-7|-|TRBV21-1|13
TGTGCCAGCAGCAGAAGGCGGACCTACGAGCAGTACTTC
CASSRRRTYEQYF
>-|TRBJ1-2|-|TRBV6-1|13
TGTGCCAGCAGTGTTCAGGGGTTGGATGGCTACACCTTC
CASSVQGLDGYTF
>TRBD1|TRBJ2-7|-|TRBV6-6|16
TGTGCCAGCAGTTACTTAGGGACAGTCACCTCCTACGAGCAGTACTTC
CASSYLGTVTSYEQYF
>-|TRBJ1-2|-|TRBV27|13
TGTGCCAGCAACGCCCGGGGGGGGTATGGCTACACCTTC
CASNARGGYGYTF
>TRBD1|TRBJ1-2|-|TRBV5-1|14
TGCGCCAGCAGCGTCTCAGACAGGGTGGATGGCTACACCTTC
CASSVSDRVDGYTF
>TRBD1|TRBJ1-1|-|TRBV5-6|15
TGTGCCAGCAGCTTGAGGGACAGGGGCCTTTTAGAAGCTTTCTTT
CASSLRDRGLLEAFF
>TRBD1|TRBJ2-3|-|TRBV29-1|15
TGCAGCGTTGTACCCGGGACAGGGGGCGTGTATACGCAGTATTTT
CSVVPGTGGVYTQYF
>TRBD1|TRBJ1-2|-|TRBV4-2|16
TGTGCCAGCAGCCGAAGTTACCGACAGGGGGCGGATGGCTACACCTTC
CASSRSYRQGADGYTF
>TRBD1|TRBJ1-1|-|TRBV7-6|17
TGTGCCAGCAGCTTGGGGGGACAGGGGTTTACGGACACTGAAGCTTTCTTT
CASSLGGQGFTDTEAFF
>TRBD2|TRBJ2-2|-|TRBV5-4|17
TGTGCCAGCAGCGGTGGAGGATTGGGGGGGAGGTCCGGGGAGCTGTTTTTT
CASSGGGLGGRSGELFF
>-|TRBJ1-2|-|TRBV19|12
TGTGCCAGTAGCCCAGGGGACTATGGCTACACCTTC
CASSPGDYGYTF
>TRBD2|TRBJ2-1|-|TRBV27|15
TGTGCCAGCAGTTTAAGCGGTAGCGGGGGGTTTGGGCAGTTCTTC
CASSLSGSGGFGQFF
>TRBD1|TRBJ1-4|-|TRBV4-2|15
TGTGCCAGCAGTTTCACAGGGGGCGAAAGTGAAAAACTGTTTTTT
CASSFTGGESEKLFF
>TRBD1|TRBJ1-2|-|TRBV7-9|18
TGTGCCAGCAGCTTAAGGGGATGGACAGGGGCGCGTAACTATGGCTACACCTTC
CASSLRGWTGARNYGYTF
>TRBD1|TRBJ2-1|-|TRBV5-5|15
TGTGCCAGCAGCACTTCCGGGACAGTTAACAATGAGCAGTTCTTC
CASSTSGTVNNEQFF
>-|TRBJ1-6|-|TRBV6-5|14
TGTGCCAGCAGTTCGCGGGGGATTAGTTCACCCCTCCACTTT
CASSSRGISSPLHF